Here is one T cell receptor beta chain with its context. This sample stems from a study of blood T cell repertoires in COVID-19. V was trimmed by 5 bases and J by 0 bases, leaving 13 bases between them. This CDR3 has 15 amino acids. Germline loops: CDR1 SGHVS, CDR2 FQNEAQ. The method was immunoSEQ multiplex PCR; TCRdb's version includes in-frame clones alone and lacks a portion of them. The sample yields about 180,000 clones, around 86% seen once. This sequence was found in a woman younger than 45 who had recovered from COVID-19. The specimen sequenced was PBMCs or T cells enriched from blood (not recorded which). This rearrangement joins TRBV7-8 to TRBJ1-1; D is possibly TRBD1 (5 bases). The CDR3 protein is CASSVGGTLNTEAFF. CDR3 in DNA: TGTGCCAGCAGCGTCGGGGGGACTCTGAACACTGAAGCTTTCTTT.